This entry lists 12 T cell receptor beta chains sequenced from one sample in a study. From the 5' RACE reads, TCRdb called clonotypes with MiXCR, one entry per CDR3 protein. The table records about 32,000 distinct CDR3 sequences, around 22% of them present only once. The sequencing sample was made of memory CD4+ T cells sorted from blood. Stated subset: memory CD4+ T cells, CD4+CD45RO+CD25-. The receptor set was obtained from a female donor with breast cancer.

This clonotype has just a few counts. This chain links TRBV12-3 or TRBV12-4 with TRBJ2-1, with a possible D match to TRBD2 (6 bases). The CDR3 loop spans 13 amino acids. Between the trimmed V and J ends, which lost 3 bases and 9 bases, there was a span of 12 bases. The CDR3 coding sequence is TGTGCCAGCAGTTTGGGGCGGGAAGGTGAGCAGTTCTTC. Translated, it gives CASSLGREGEQFF.

The chain has TRBV27 and TRBJ1-6; D perhaps matches TRBD1 (5 bases). Trimming took 5 bases from V and 4 from J, leaving 18 bases between them. This CDR3 spans 17 amino acids. Germline V CDR1 and CDR2: MNHEY, SMNVEV (reference sequence). CDR3 protein: CASSIRAGTAYNSPLHF. CDR3 DNA: TGTGCCAGCAGTATCCGGGCCGGGACCGCTTATAATTCACCCCTCCACTTT.

The CDR3 is CASSEALPMDPTDTQYF. Written as DNA, the CDR3 is TGTGCCAGCAGTGAAGCGCTCCCGATGGACCCCACAGATACGCAGTATTTT. The chain uses TRBV6-1 and TRBJ2-3; no clear D gene. V was cut by 0 bases and J by 2 bases, with 15 bases left in between. This CDR3 contains 17 residues. Germline CDR1 and CDR2: MNHNS and SASEGT.

This clonotype was counted between two and nine times. CDR3 sequence (DNA): TGTGCCAGCAGTTCGACTAGCGGGAGAGGAGGAGGGAGGGGGGAGACCCAGTACTTC. Its protein product is CASSSTSGRGGGRGETQYF. The chain carries TRBV12-3 or TRBV12-4 and TRBJ2-5; TRBD2 matches 12 bases. The CDR3 is made up of 19 amino acids. V trimming: 4 bases; J trimming: 5 bases; junction bases outside the gene matches: 17.

V gene TRBV9 combines with J gene TRBJ2-1, with 10 bases aligning to TRBD2. This CDR3 has 14 amino acids. The J segment lost 5 bases and the V segment lost 6 bases, leaving 5 bases of the junction unmatched. Germline loops: CDR1 SGDLS, CDR2 YYNGEE. The CDR3 is CASNLAGAHNEQFF. CDR3 nucleotides: TGTGCCAGCAACCTAGCGGGGGCGCACAATGAGCAGTTCTTC.

Only a few counts were recorded for this clonotype. The chain couples TRBV28 to TRBJ2-6, with 9 bases that match TRBD1. The CDR3 has 18 amino acids. Trimming at V came to 11 bases and at J to 2 bases, leaving 16 bases not matched to a gene. Per the germline V gene, CDR1 is MDHEN and CDR2 is SYDVKM. CDR3 in DNA: TGTGCCTGTTTACAGGGGGCGAAAATGAGCCCTGGGGCCAACGTCCTGACTTTC. It is translated as CACLQGAKMSPGANVLTF.

This clonotype has a count of ten or more. The chain has TRBV11-3 and TRBJ1-1, with 7 bases aligning to TRBD1. V lost 5 bases, J lost 0 bases, and 3 bases stayed unmatched. Per germline, CDR1 SGHNT and CDR2 YENEEA. This CDR3 is built from 14 residues. CDR3 residues: CASSPGTVNTEAFF. The CDR3 bases are TGTGCCAGCAGCCCCGGGACAGTGAACACTGAAGCTTTCTTT. The whole variable domain, remainder taken from reference TRBV11-3 and TRBJ1-1, is EAGVVQSPRYKIIEKKQPVAFWCNPISGHNTLYWYLQNLGQGPELLIRYENEEAVDDSQLPKDRFSAERLKGVDSTLKIQPAELGDSAVYLCASSPGTVNTEAFFGQGTRLTVV.

This clonotype occurred many times. The chain carries TRBV12-3 or TRBV12-4 and TRBJ2-1, with TRBD2 matching 7 bases. The CDR3 is 15 residues long. The junction had 4 bases not matched to a gene; V was cut back by 2 bases and J by 3 bases. The CDR3 is CASSLRLAVYNEQFF. The CDR3 DNA follows: TGTGCCAGCAGTTTACGGCTAGCGGTCTACAATGAGCAGTTCTTC.

The rearrangement uses TRBV12-3 or TRBV12-4 and TRBJ1-1; a possible D gene is TRBD1 (5 bases). CDR3 size: 14 residues. The V end was cut by 7 bases, the J end by 6 bases, with 18 bases between. The CDR3 reads CASTWGGRFSEAFF. Here the CDR3 DNA reads TGTGCCAGCACCTGGGGGGGACGTTTCTCTGAAGCTTTCTTT.

This clonotype has ten or more counts. J is TRBJ2-7 and V is TRBV6-5, with a tentative D call TRBD1 (5 bases). This CDR3 contains 14 residues. V lost 2 bases, J lost 2 bases, and 10 bases lay in between. Looked up from germline, CDR1 is MNHEY and CDR2 is SVGAGI. In DNA, the CDR3 is TGTGCCAGCAGTTACCGGACAACGCCCTACGAGCAGTACTTC. It encodes CASSYRTTPYEQYF.

The rearrangement links TRBV7-9 to TRBJ1-5, with D hard to call. Trimming removed 1 base at V and 4 bases at J, with 11 bases between. The germline CDR1 and CDR2 sequences are SEHNR and FQNEAQ (reference sequence). The CDR3 loop spans 15 amino acids. In nucleotides, the CDR3 is TGTGCCAGCAGCTTAGGCTTTGGGATAAATCAGCCCCAGCATTTT. This translates into CASSLGFGINQPQHF.

In the case of this clonotype: Just one base apart from a much larger clone, this may be a read error. V is TRBV4-2 and J is TRBJ2-5; 7 nucleotides align to TRBD2. Germline V gene data show CDR1 as LGHNA and CDR2 as YNFKEQ. This CDR3 has 14 residues. After removal of 4 bases from V and 1 base from J, the junction contained 3 bases not matched to a gene. CDR3 nucleotide sequence: TGTGCCAGCAGCCCGGGGGGTTCCCAAGAGACCCAGTACTTC. It yields the protein CASSPGGSQETQYF.